This T cell receptor (beta chain) was retrieved from a study of T cell responses to AZD1222 COVID-19 vaccine (dated by TCRdb to about 2021). Background for the entire study: TCR sequencing covered approximately 230 trial participants: 207 given two doses of AZD1222 and about 26 given two doses of MenACWY control vaccine. Enrollment into the trials was organized by age into subgroups of 18-55, 56-69 and 70-plus years, and those subgroups contained approximately 150, 30 and 60 TCR-sequenced participants, respectively.

The CDR3 regions of human TCRbeta chains were analyzed by immunosequencing. The original pipeline was this. TCRs in the repertoires were matched against a reference library of SARS-CoV-2-specific TCRs that had been generated with the MIRA antigen-specificity platform. Breadth was defined as the fraction of unique TCRs that were SARS-CoV-2-associated. Depth was defined as the fraction of total T cells that were SARS-CoV-2-associated. Using the MIRA data, each spike-specific TCR was assigned both to the spike region to which the TCR was reactive and to a CD4 or CD8 class. Log10-transformed breadth and depth values were compared by one-way ANOVA with Sidak's multiple comparisons tests. The source is immuneACCESS, and TCRdb retained only in-frame sequences with V and J called. Part of the clones is not carried over; for the studies checked, unresolved V genes explain less than half of this, and the remainder is unexplained. V and J calls and clone size are copied from that table; D and trimming were computed from the DNA. The sample table holds 120,000 to 150,000 clones, of which 80% to 95% were seen once. The ten biggest clones cover roughly 2.8% of the sample.

Ends trimmed: V by 8 bases, J by 6 bases; bases unmatched to a gene: 16. The CDR3 holds 19 amino acids from the cysteine to the phenylalanine. CDR3 DNA is the only sequence kept; it has 57 bases, read in frame from the first base. CDR1 LNHDA and CDR2 SQIVND were looked up in the germline V gene (reference sequence). Worth noting for this clone: Its cognate antigen has yet to be identified. Base qualities are not at hand, and no much larger clone is one base apart.

Summary of the overall study and its limitations: In the small 56-69-year group, the increase in depth fell short of significance, most likely because of low power. After two AZD1222 doses, spike-specific TCR breadth and depth were significantly higher than at day 0 and than in MenACWY recipients. Only five to seven AZD1222 recipients were SARS-CoV-2 seropositive at baseline, limiting conclusions about previously exposed vaccinees. Because no samples from the day 14 peak response were available, repertoires could be characterized only after the peak T cell response. Most participants were white British and females outnumbered males, and the authors suggested that clonal diversity may have been underestimated. Reportedly, almost half of the unique spike-specific TCRs recognized epitopes lying outside the regions that are mutated in the B.1.351 and B.1.1.7 variants. Vaccine-associated CD4 TCRs spanned the whole spike protein, with dominant responses in regions 160-218 and 743-854.

Sample time point, as interpreted from the label and publication: baseline before first vaccination. The meaning of the sample's treatment or condition label: meningococcal conjugate vaccine given as trial control. Samples from vaccinated people were obtained from the UK trials COV001 and COV002, which included a single-blind randomized controlled phase 2/3 trial of AZD1222 (ChAdOx1 nCoV-19) in healthy adults. For TCRbeta chain sequencing, PBMC samples from trial participants were taken at day 0 and at day 28 after the second dose. The sample consisted of peripheral blood, taken on day 0 of MenACWY control vaccination. This chain is built from TRBV19 and TRBJ2-1; 16 bases in the junction line up with TRBD2. This receptor was identified in an adult in good health. The DNA sequence reads TGTGCCAGTTACCCGTTGGGACTAGCGGGGGGGCAGGTACGCAATGAGCAGTTCTTC. It translates to CASYPLGLAGGQVRNEQFF. The CDR3 plus the reference TRBV19 and TRBJ2-1 genes for the other parts give the full variable domain: DGGITQSPKYLFRKEGQNVTLSCEQNLNHDAMYWYRQDPGQGLRLIYYSQIVNDFQKGDIAEGYSVSREKKESFPLTVTSAQKNPTAFYLCASYPLGLAGGQVRNEQFFGPGTRLTVL.